This T cell receptor (beta chain) emerged from a study of identical twins (dated by TCRdb to 2016 to 2018). Turning to the overall study: The study deep-sequenced TCR alpha and beta repertoires from monozygotic twins, unrelated adults of various ages and cord blood to test whether fetal clonotypes persist. Replicate twin experiments were performed at different times using different library preparation protocols to rule out contamination.

Every donor was a healthy Caucasian. The twin cohort consisted of three pairs of female monozygotic twins, all aged roughly 18 to 30 years. Positive isolation kits from Invitrogen were used to isolate the CD4+ and CD8+ T cell populations. As to this clonotype: The clone's antigen remains unknown. Base qualities are not provided; no much larger clone lies one nucleotide away.

From the germline V gene (reference sequence), CDR1 is LNHDA and CDR2 is SQIVND. The CDR3 goes from the cysteine to the phenylalanine over 18 residues. The read is trimmed to its CDR3 DNA, 54 bases read in frame from base 1. Ends trimmed: V by 3 bases, J by 0 bases; bases unmatched to a gene: 9. General study outcomes and caveats: Compared with coincidental sharing between unrelated individuals, out-of-frame TCR alpha sequences shared between twins showed an excess of sequences with low generation probability. Conclusions relied on cross-sectional statistical analysis, since the same donors could not be followed over many years. Zero-insertion analyses could be partly confounded by invariant T cells such as MAIT and iNKT, although diverse VJ usage argued against such confounding for most clonotypes. A weaker excess of twin sharing was found in beta out-of-frame sequences because the signal-to-noise ratio was lowered by fewer shared sequences. Abundant cord blood beta clonotypes had fewer insertions, young adult naive repertoires showed a similar but weaker trend, and memory repertoires showed no such trend. Recombination models systematically underestimated out-of-frame TCR alpha sharing in monozygotic twins but agreed with sharing between unrelated individuals.

Library prep was done by 5' RACE. TCRdb names Illumina HiSeq 2000 as the instrument used. A universal primer binding site was introduced by template switching, and a unique molecular identifier was present in the final cDNA, enabling accurate counting of TCR cDNA molecules. First-strand cDNA for TCR alpha and beta chains was synthesized from specific primers in the conserved constant-segment region. To control for contamination, every cDNA library carried two barcodes: a SMART-Mk sample barcode plus Illumina barcodes. TruSeq adapter sequences and Illumina sample barcodes were added in two successive PCR steps. The TCR alpha and beta cDNA libraries were sequenced on the Illumina HiSeq platform using custom primers. Turning to the authors' computational methods: MiGEC processed the raw reads to extract unique molecular identifiers, while MiXCR was used to determine the CDR3 positions. For each individual, recombination models were inferred using an EM algorithm with the repgenHMM and IGoR tools. Shared clonotypes were analyzed with the tcR package in R, and sharing was normalized by the product of cloneset sizes. To study raw recombination without the effects of thymic and clonal selection, out-of-frame nonproductive sequences were analyzed. The raw public data were reprocessed by TCRdb itself: fastp quality trimming at Q25, MiXCR clonotype calling, in-frame beta chains only. All rows with the same CDR3 protein become a single entry with the most common DNA and genes. TCRdb's processing, not the authors' own work, is the source of the V and J calls. This sample is represented by around 530,000 distinct CDR3 sequences; roughly 15% of them were singletons. The ten largest make up less than 0.5% of the sample.

These data are also associated with another study on yellow fever vaccine responses in identical twins. That second publication adds: The T cell response to vaccination in identical twins was reported by the authors to appear partly convergent and partly personalized. Focusing on identical twins, the study followed the T cell clones that responded to the vaccine, and did so with precision.

This sequence originates from a woman aged 18-29 years in good health. Sequencing input: CD4+ T cells sorted from blood. The receptor chain draws on TRBV19 and TRBJ1-5; a stretch of 9 junction bases matches TRBD1. The CDR3 here reads CASSMLGQGDYSNQPQHF. The nucleotide sequence is given as TGTGCCAGTAGTATGTTGGGACAGGGTGACTATAGCAATCAGCCCCAGCATTTT.